This T cell receptor beta chain was found in a study of T cell responses to AZD1222 COVID-19 vaccine. On this clone itself: No antigen is known for it.

Trimming left V 2 bases short and J 1 base short, with 8 bases between. Germline V gene lookup returns CDR1 KGHDR and CDR2 SFDVKD. The CDR3 runs to 15 residues. Study-wide points: The span of vaccine-associated CD4 TCRs extended across spike, with dominance at 160-218 and 743-854. Unmutated variant regions are reportedly the target of nearly half of TCRs that are spike-specific.

This table comes from immunoSEQ multiplex PCR, and its TCRdb copy is limited to in-frame clones, with some not included. The sample gives around 70,000 clones, more than 70% of which show up once; about 8.2% is in the top ten. Sample: peripheral blood, taken on day 0 of AZD1222 vaccination. This receptor was obtained from an adult in good health. The chain combines TRBV24-1 with TRBJ1-5; a weak D match, TRBD1 (5 bases). CDR3 sequence reads: CATSDSGGSNQPQHF. CDR3 bases: TGTGCCACCAGTGATTCCGGGGGAAGCAATCAGCCCCAGCATTTT.